This paragraph reports one T cell receptor (beta chain). Germline V lookup: CDR1 LGHDT, CDR2 YNNKEL (reference sequence). V lost 4 bases and J lost 13; bases outside the gene matches: 14. The CDR3 consists of 15 residues. This specimen comes from a study of control samples from healthy donors and cancer patients. Clones were read by immunoSEQ multiplex PCR, and TCRdb kept only the in-frame ones, dropping some. The sample contains some 250,000 clones, roughly 82% of which appear only once. Sequencing was done on a sample of PBMCs. The source of this sequence is a woman aged 60 to 75 with lung cancer. This sequence joins TRBV3-1 (or the pseudogene TRBV3-2) and TRBJ2-5, with 11 bases identical to TRBD2. The CDR3 is CASSLPLFSGGELYF. The CDR3 DNA sequence: TGTGCCAGCAGCCTCCCCCTATTTAGCGGGGGGGAGTTGTACTTC.